This T cell receptor beta chain is drawn from a study of beta chain features in type 1 diabetes. For the study at large: No age, gender or cell yield differences were seen between patients and healthy donors.

Germline assignment: CDR1 MNHEY and CDR2 SVGAGI. V trimming: 7 bases; J trimming: 3 bases; junction bases outside the gene matches: 9. This CDR3 has 15 residues. Expressed TCRB transcripts got sequenced, as all isolated RNA was reverse transcribed. Some clones are missing from TCRdb's copy, which holds only in-frame ones; the method was immunoSEQ multiplex PCR. Altogether around 330,000 clones are present, 9.5% to 11% being singletons, with the ten largest covering about 0.015%. This clone was observed a handful of times. The sequence was collected from a woman in her 30s in good health. Sequences were obtained from naive CD4+ T cells from blood. The chain recombines TRBV6-5 with TRBJ1-5, with TRBD1 identical over 7 bases. CDR3 nucleotides: TGTGCCAGCAACGACTCCGGGACAGACAATCAGCCCCAGCATTTT. Its protein product is CASNDSGTDNQPQHF.